One sample yielded the 8 T cell receptor beta chains listed below, sequenced in a study of regulatory T cells in long-lasting Graves disease. Arm-PCR of CDR3 regions with iRepertoire HTBI primers generated TCR beta libraries. TCRdb independently ran MiXCR on the multiplex PCR reads; one entry per CDR3 protein. The sample has roughly 420,000 distinct CDR3 sequences; around 15% are singletons. Time point: newly diagnosed GD, antithyroid drugs for less than 3 months. RNA isolated from PBMCs was used to make the TCR library. The data also belong to a second study, concerning T cells in Graves' hyperthyroidism and ophthalmopathy.

Source: peripheral blood mononuclear cells (PBMCs), taken at new diagnosis, from a patient treated with antithyroid drugs. The receptors were gathered from a woman aged 25 to 45 with Graves disease.

This clonotype was seen a handful of times. This chain uses TRBV18 with TRBJ1-1; D might be TRBD1 (5 bases). The CDR3 spans 16 residues. V lost 1 base and J 1 base, leaving 13 bases between the germline ends. CDR1 is KGHSH, CDR2 LQKENI, per germline. The CDR3: CASSPRVMGTNTEAFF. For the CDR3, the DNA is TGTGCCAGCTCACCACGGGTAATGGGGACGAACACTGAAGCTTTCTTT. The full variable domain, rest sourced from reference TRBV18 and TRBJ1-1, is NAGVMQNPRHLVRRRGQEARLRCSPMKGHSHVYWYRQLPEEGLKFMVYLQKENIIDESGMPKERFSAEFPKEGPSILRIQQVVRGDSAAYFCASSPRVMGTNTEAFFGQGTRLTVV.

This clonotype was found many times. The chain uses TRBV28 and TRBJ1-5; no reliable D call. Trimming removed 3 bases at V and 2 bases at J, with 11 bases between. This CDR3 has 15 amino acids. Germline CDR1 MDHEN, CDR2 SYDVKM. CDR3 protein: CASSFLAEGNQPQHF. In DNA form, the CDR3 reads TGTGCCAGCAGTTTTTTAGCGGAGGGCAATCAGCCCCAGCATTTT.

Regarding this clonotype: Being one base from a much bigger clone, this may be a read error. This rearrangement joins TRBV7-9 to TRBJ2-1, with 10 bases lining up with TRBD2. J lost 5 bases, V lost 4 bases, and 5 bases had no gene match. The CDR3 is made up of 15 amino acids. Per germline, CDR1 SEHNR and CDR2 FQNEAQ (reference sequence). CDR3 residues: CASSSGLAADNEQFF. CDR3 DNA: TGTGCCAGCAGCTCCGGACTAGCGGCCGACAATGAGCAGTTCTTC.

The table lists this clonotype with a few counts. The chain joins TRBV10-1 to TRBJ1-5; unclear D gene. The V gene's germline CDR1 is WNHNN and CDR2 SYGVQD (reference sequence). V lost 0 bases and J 1 base, leaving 7 bases between the germline ends. The CDR3 is 15 residues long. As DNA, the CDR3 is TGCGCCAGCAGTGAGTCGACCAAAAGCAATCAGCCCCAGCATTTT. This translates into CASSESTKSNQPQHF.

This clonotype was counted between two and nine times. The chain employs TRBV14 and TRBJ2-1; D gene ambiguous. Trimming removed 0 bases from V and 2 bases from J, with 11 bases in between. Germline CDR1 and CDR2: SGHDN and FVKESK. The CDR3 sequence is 16 residues long. The CDR3 DNA sequence: TGTGCCAGCAGCCAAGATTGGGTCTTAGCCTACAATGAGCAGTTCTTC. Translation gives CASSQDWVLAYNEQFF. Filled out from reference TRBV14 and TRBJ2-1, the complete variable domain reads EAGVTQFPSHSVIEKGQTVTLRCDPISGHDNLYWYRRVMGKEIKFLLHFVKESKQDESGMPNNRFLAERTGGTYSTLKVQPAELEDSGVYFCASSQDWVLAYNEQFFGPGTRLTVL.

A single count supports this clonotype. The V and J genes are TRBV11-3 and TRBJ2-2; 13 nucleotides line up with TRBD2. CDR3 length equals 17 residues. V shed 6 bases, J shed 8 bases, and the junction held 12 bases outside the gene matches. Germline V gives CDR1 SGHNT, CDR2 YENEEA. Written as DNA, the CDR3 is TGTGCCAGCAGTCCGGGACTAGCGGGACAAACACCGGGGGAGCTGTTTTTT. Translation: CASSPGLAGQTPGELFF.

This clonotype was picked up many times. The chain couples TRBV20-1 to TRBJ2-7; 7 nucleotides match TRBD1. The CDR3 covers 12 residues. The germline V gene encodes CDR1 DFQATT and CDR2 SNEGSKA (reference sequence). V was clipped by 6 bases and J by 3 bases; unmatched bases: 5. The CDR3 region is CSAVRQGYEQYF. DNA of the CDR3: TGCAGTGCGGTCCGACAGGGCTACGAGCAGTACTTC.

Ten or more counts support this clonotype. This sequence joins TRBV7-9 and TRBJ2-1; maybe TRBD2 (7 bases). Trimming pared 5 bases from V and 4 bases from J, leaving 18 bases between. Germline CDR1 SEHNR, CDR2 FQNEAQ (reference sequence). The CDR3 is 16 amino acids. CDR3 loop: CASSGEGGKEYNEQFF. CDR3 in DNA: TGTGCCAGCAGCGGGGAGGGGGGCAAGGAATACAATGAGCAGTTCTTC.